This paragraph covers one T cell receptor beta chain sequence. This receptor's antigen is unknown. No base-level quality is on record; no much larger clone is a single base apart. Taken from the germline V gene, the CDR1 and CDR2 loops are SGHVS and FNYEAQ. There are 16 amino acids in the CDR3, from cysteine to phenylalanine inclusive. Only the CDR3 part of the read is kept: 48 bases, read in frame from the first base. V is cut by 1 base and J by 3 bases, and the space between the germline ends is 13 bases. Using the deep immunoSEQ assay, multiplex PCR amplified TCR CDR3 regions from genomic DNA. For each cell subset, the extracted genomic DNA was distributed evenly across all wells of several immunoSEQ 96-well plates, and each plate served as one replicate. For sorted subsets, about 0.2 ug genomic DNA, equal to tens of thousands of T cell genomes, was loaded into each replicate PCR. The purified libraries were quantified using a Qubit 3.0 fluorometer, sized with a Bioanalyzer 2100, and then quantified again using the KAPA Library Quantification kit. A separate single-read 150-cycle Illumina NextSeq 550 flow cell was used to sequence each immunoSEQ 96-well plate. In the authors' own workflow: The immunoSEQ output contained only junctional sequences without quality scores, so filtering could not match that applied to full-length reads. To assign V/J genes and CDR3, sequences were annotated against IMGT germline references using PyIR, a Python wrapper for IgBLAST v1.9. Any read was removed if the V/J assignment was weak (E-value above 1e-6), the CDR3 was missing, or the read contained stop codons, out-of-frame junctions, or ambiguous translated residues. V3J clonotypes were defined by identical inferred V gene, J gene, and CDR3 amino acid sequence. To compute the percentage overlap between repertoires, the number of shared unique clonotypes was divided by the size of the smaller repertoire. Repertoire richness was assessed with RTK rarefaction, the Chao1 estimator, and Recon v2.1 estimates of unobserved clonotypes. Generation probabilities for all TCRbeta clonotypes obtained by the gDNA method from several donors were computed using OLGA. Held by TCRdb, this immuneACCESS table contains in-frame sequences only and omits some clones. Under half of the omission traces to an unresolved V gene where checked; the cause of the rest is unknown. The DNA gave D and trimming, while V, J and clone size come from that table. The sample yields about 2 million clones; about 95% were counted once. About 1.1% of the sample goes to the ten largest clones.

This record belongs to a study of shared clonotypes between healthy human individuals (TCRdb year 2020). With regard to the full study: A few men and a couple of women, aged 18 to 49 years, made up the cohort. For each donor, CD4 naive and CD4 memory were each run on three plates, CD8 naive on two plates, and CD8 memory on one plate. To estimate repertoire size and how much clonotype sharing occurs between individuals, the study deeply sequenced the blood TCR repertoires of several healthy adults. Libraries were prepared and TCR repertoires were sequenced by different laboratories using diverse techniques, in order to increase sequencing depth and limit assay-specific biases. Per donor, leukapheresis produced somewhere between about 0.94 and 9 billion PBMCs.

CD8 naive samples consisted of CD45RO-negative cells that were positively selected for CCR7, yielding a CD45RA+CCR7+ population without TemRA cells. The donors were healthy, HIV-negative adults with no recently reported acute infections or vaccinations. All donors were Caucasian adults living in Nashville, Tennessee, USA. Blood was obtained by leukapheresis, after which PBMCs were separated by Ficoll-Histopaque density gradient centrifugation and cryopreserved in liquid nitrogen vapor phase. Analytical flow cytometry was used to check the purity and quantity of each magnetically sorted T cell population. Each sorted fraction had its genomic DNA isolated and then quantified by UV absorbance on a Nanodrop 2000c. The paper as a whole reports these results and caveats: Approximately 4.8% of naive CD4, roughly 3.6% of naive CD8, approximately 2.2% of memory CD4, and approximately 0.39% of memory CD8 clonotypes were shared across a few donors. Naive subsets generally had larger estimated clonotype richness than memory subsets. Pairwise subsampling led to the expectation that sequencing depth would affect the degree of clonotype sharing among donors. The genetic and exposure-history diversity represented was limited by the small number of donors. Sampling was limited to blood, and TCR repertoires in tissue likely differ from TCR repertoires in blood. Incomplete sequencing was indicated by rarefaction of sorted-subset datasets, despite the large sequencing depth. Higher generation probabilities were observed for clonotypes shared by all four sorted-subset donors than for non-shared clonotypes.

This sequence uses TRBV7-6 and TRBJ1-5; TRBD1 could be the D gene, as 5 bases match. This TCR was sampled from a man younger than 35 in good health. Input material: naive CD8+ T cells sorted from blood. What the cell subset or site label conveys for this sample: CD45RA+CCR7+. Here the CDR3 is given as CASSLERDGYNQPQHF. The sequenced DNA: TGTGCCAGCAGCTTAGAGAGGGACGGATACAATCAGCCCCAGCATTTT.